Ten or more counts support the clone carrying this T cell receptor (beta chain). Its matching antigen is unknown. This entry is derived from a study of early T cells in non-severe SARS-CoV-2 infection. Study at large: Sequenced bulk RNA came from whole blood that was unsorted, and chains were unpaired.

The study's findings and limits: VDJdb matching, biased toward anti-spike CD8 responses, missed private and CD4 specificities.

Individual cDNA molecules received unique molecular identifiers during library preparation. TCRdb reanalysed the 5' RACE reads using MiXCR and keeps one entry per CDR3 protein. The top ten hold 3.5% to 4% of the sample, which has under 80,000 distinct CDR3 sequences, 9.5% to 13% seen once. The CDR3 consists of 13 residues. In germline, CDR1 is MRHNA, CDR2 SNTAGT. V was cut by 0 bases and J by 4 bases, with 5 bases left in between. The receptor comes from an adult who was a healthcare worker with PCR-confirmed SARS-CoV-2 infection or an uninfected control (not recorded which). The chain uses TRBV6-4 and TRBJ2-3; no reliable D call. Specimen: whole blood. In DNA form, the CDR3 reads TGTGCCAGCAGTGACTCGGAATCAGATACGCAGTATTTT. It codes for CASSDSESDTQYF.